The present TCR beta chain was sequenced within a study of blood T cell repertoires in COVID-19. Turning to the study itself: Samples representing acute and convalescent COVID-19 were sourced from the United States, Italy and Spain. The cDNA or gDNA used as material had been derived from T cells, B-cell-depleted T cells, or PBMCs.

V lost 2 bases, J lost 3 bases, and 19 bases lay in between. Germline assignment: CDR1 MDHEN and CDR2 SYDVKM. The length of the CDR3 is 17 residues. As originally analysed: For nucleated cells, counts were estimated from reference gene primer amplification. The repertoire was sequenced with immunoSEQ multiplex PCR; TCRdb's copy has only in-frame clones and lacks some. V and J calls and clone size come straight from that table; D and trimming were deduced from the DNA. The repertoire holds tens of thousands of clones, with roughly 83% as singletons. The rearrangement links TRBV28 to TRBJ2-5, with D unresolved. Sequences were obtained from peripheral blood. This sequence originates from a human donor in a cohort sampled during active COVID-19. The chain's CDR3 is CASSLAHLHPTKETQYF. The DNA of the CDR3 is TGTGCCAGCAGTTTAGCCCACCTCCATCCTACCAAAGAGACCCAGTACTTC.